A single T cell receptor (beta chain) is shown here with its context. Its matching antigen is unknown. These data come from a study of CD8+ T cells in alopecia areata. RNA extraction and reverse transcription yielded cDNA as sequencing template. TCRdb's copy holds only in-frame clones and misses some; the assay was immunoSEQ multiplex PCR. The repertoire holds about 13,000 clones, 65% to 70% seen once, with about 6.5% in the top ten. Germline V gene lookup returns CDR1 MNHEY and CDR2 SVGAGI. The CDR3 has 13 residues. The germline V and J ends were trimmed by 3 bases and 8 bases, with 13 bases remaining between them. Findings and caveats of the study: Throughout tofacitinib, many expanded lesional clones continued to persist in scalp and blood. Elevated clonality characterized lesional scalp relative to normal scalp, particularly in alopecia totalis/universalis.

Specified treatment: oral pan-JAK inhibitor, 5-10 mg twice daily. The investigators collected lesional scalp punch biopsies and peripheral blood from alopecia areata patients. The chain uses TRBV6-5 and TRBJ1-2, with D unclear. This TCR derives from a human donor with alopecia areata. The input for sequencing was skin, taken at week 4, from a patient treated with tofacitinib. CDR3 in DNA: TGTGCCAGCAGTTATAGGGAGTCTCGGGGCTACACCTTC. Amino acids: CASSYRESRGYTF.